Each of the 24 T cell receptor beta chains below was sequenced from the same sample in a study of blood T cells in healthy people across ages. A sample-barcoded 5' primer and a J-beta primer mix were used in a second PCR of roughly 7 to 11 cycles. Using its own MiXCR run on the 5' RACE reads, TCRdb lists one record per CDR3 protein. The sample holds some 1.1 million distinct CDR3 sequences, more than 30% seen once. Sequenced: blood. The source of these receptors is a man aged 18 to 30 in good health.

The chain couples TRBV25-1 to TRBJ1-4; D not certain. Trimming shortened V by 3 bases and J by 0 bases, and 8 bases separated the two germline ends. Per germline, CDR1 MGHDK and CDR2 SYGVNS. CDR3 size: 15 residues. DNA for the CDR3: TGTGCCAGCAGTGACCCAATTGCAACTAATGAAAAACTGTTTTTT. It specifies CASSDPIATNEKLFF. Full variable domain (missing parts from reference TRBV25-1 and TRBJ1-4): EADIYQTPRYLVIGTGKKITLECSQTMGHDKMYWYQQDPGMELHLIHYSYGVNSTEKGDLSSESTVSRIRTEHFPLTLESARPSHTSQYLCASSDPIATNEKLFFGSGTQLSVL.

This chain links TRBV29-1 with TRBJ2-3; D ambiguous. V lost 4 bases and J 4 bases, leaving 9 bases between the germline ends. CDR1 and CDR2 from the germline V gene are SQVTM and ANQGSEA. There are 12 residues in the CDR3. As DNA, the CDR3 is TGCAGCGTTGGACGGACCGCAGATACGCAGTATTTT. Its protein is CSVGRTADTQYF.

This clonotype was seen only a few times. The chain recombines TRBV9 with TRBJ1-1, with TRBD1 identical over 11 bases. Germline CDR1 is SGDLS and CDR2 is YYNGEE. The junction had 3 bases not matched to a gene; V was cut back by 7 bases and J by 7 bases. The CDR3 length is 12 residues. This CDR3 is CASGGQGDEAFF. DNA of the CDR3: TGTGCCAGCGGGGGACAGGGGGATGAAGCTTTCTTT.

This clonotype was observed a few times. The genes are TRBV20-1 and TRBJ2-3; D may be TRBD2 (7 bases). The CDR3 length is 14 residues. Trimming shortened V by 8 bases and J by 0 bases, and 15 bases separated the two germline ends. Germline-derived CDR1 and CDR2 are DFQATT and SNEGSKA (reference sequence). The CDR3 DNA sequence: TGCAGTTTGGGGGGGCGGGGGAGCACAGATACGCAGTATTTT. Translated, it gives CSLGGRGSTDTQYF.

Worth noting for this clonotype: At one of its ends the junction is not consistent with the germline gene, which may arise from a read error. The rearrangement joins TRBV4-1 to TRBJ1-5; weak D call: TRBD1 (5 bases). The CDR3 is 16 residues long. Germline values: CDR1 MGHRA, CDR2 YSYEKL. CDR3 protein: CASSQGGRESNQSQHF. As DNA, the CDR3 is TGCGCCAGCAGCCAAGGGGGCAGGGAGAGCAATCAGTCCCAGCATTTT.

This clonotype turned up a few times. The chain couples TRBV15 to TRBJ2-5, with TRBD2 identical over 8 bases. The CDR3 has 14 residues. V lost 3 bases to trimming and J lost 5 bases; unmatched junction nucleotides: 5. CDR1 LNHNV and CDR2 YYDKDF come from the germline V gene (reference sequence). In DNA form, the CDR3 reads TGTGCCACCAGCAGCCGGGGGGGGTCGGAGACCCAGTACTTC. Encoded protein: CATSSRGGSETQYF.

The CDR3 DNA sequence: TGCGCCAGCAGCCAAGAGACAGGAAGGAATAGAGGCTACACCTTC. Translation: CASSQETGRNRGYTF. The chain employs TRBV4-1 and TRBJ1-2; D is perhaps TRBD1 (6 bases). Germline V lookup: CDR1 MGHRA, CDR2 YSYEKL. This CDR3 is 15 amino acids long. Deletions cut 0 bases from V and 8 bases from J, with 16 bases between.

This clonotype occurred a few times. J is TRBJ2-4 and V is TRBV20-1; no clear D. V gave up 3 bases and J gave up 4 bases, with 13 bases separating them. CDR3 length equals 14 residues. Per germline, CDR1 DFQATT and CDR2 SNEGSKA (reference sequence). The CDR3 nucleotides are TGCAGTGCTAGGGCTGGGCAGACAAAAAACATTCAGTACTTC. Encoded protein: CSARAGQTKNIQYF.

Comments on this clonotype: This may come from a read error, since a much larger clone is one base off. The gene calls are TRBV20-1 and TRBJ2-3; 9 positions match TRBD2. CDR1 is DFQATT and CDR2 is SNEGSKA in the germline V gene (reference sequence). J lost 6 bases, V lost 5 bases, and 9 bases had no gene match. This CDR3 region has 14 residues. CDR3 nucleotide sequence: TGCAGTGCTCGTTCCCTAGCGGGGACGGATACGCAGTATTTT. Amino acid sequence: CSARSLAGTDTQYF.

This clonotype was detected only a few times. The rearrangement uses TRBV2 and TRBJ1-5; maybe TRBD1 (6 bases). Trimming took 8 bases from V and 2 from J, leaving 16 bases between them. The CDR3 extends over 15 amino acids. The V gene's germline CDR1 is SNHLY and CDR2 FYNNEI. CDR3 residues: CASHGGARGNQPQHF. CDR3 DNA: TGTGCCAGCCACGGGGGGGCACGTGGCAATCAGCCCCAGCATTTT.

A few counts support this clonotype. This chain joins TRBV20-1 and TRBJ2-1, with 13 nucleotides matching TRBD2. The V and J ends lost 6 bases and 0 bases, in that order; junction bases with no gene match: 5. Germline values: CDR1 DFQATT, CDR2 SNEGSKA (reference sequence). CDR3 length: 16 residues. CDR3 amino acids: CSARTSGGSSYNEQFF. DNA for the CDR3: TGCAGTGCCCGGACTAGCGGGGGATCCTCCTACAATGAGCAGTTCTTC.

Points on this clonotype: This may stem from a read error, because a much larger clone lies one nucleotide away. V gene TRBV9 combines with J gene TRBJ2-1; D is undetermined. The CDR3 extends over 16 amino acids. CDR1 and CDR2 (germline): SGDLS, YYNGEE. The CDR3 region is CASSVEGISSYNEQLF. In nucleotides, the CDR3 is TGTGCCAGCAGCGTAGAGGGAATCAGCTCCTACAATGAGCAGTTATTC.

J is TRBJ2-1 and V is TRBV5-1; D is ambiguous. Germline lookup yields CDR1 SGHRS and CDR2 YFSETQ. The CDR3 length is 14 residues. The ends were cut back, 2 bases at V and 7 bases at J, with 13 bases in the middle. For the CDR3, the DNA is TGCGCCAGCAGCTTAGCTCAGGTCGTGAATGAGCAGTTCTTC. This gives the protein CASSLAQVVNEQFF.

A few counts support this clonotype. The chain uses TRBV27 and TRBJ2-1; no clear D gene. Germline CDR1 MNHEY, CDR2 SMNVEV (reference sequence). Trimming took 6 bases from V and 13 from J, leaving 13 bases between them. There are 11 residues in the CDR3. This CDR3 reads CASSKGKGQFF. Written as DNA, the CDR3 is TGTGCCAGCAGCAAGGGAAAGGGTCAGTTCTTC.

The rearrangement uses TRBV10-3 and TRBJ1-3; D not certain. The CDR3 has 16 amino acids. V was shortened by 3 bases and J by 0 bases, with 12 bases between the two germline ends. Germline V lookup: CDR1 ENHRY, CDR2 SYGVKD. CDR3 loop: CAISDGSAFSGNTIYF. In DNA form, the CDR3 reads TGTGCCATCAGTGACGGCAGTGCCTTCTCTGGAAACACCATATATTTT.

The V gene is TRBV7-7, the J gene TRBJ2-1, with unresolved D. This CDR3 spans 16 amino acids. The V and J ends lost 4 bases and 0 bases respectively, with 13 bases between them. Germline CDR1 and CDR2: SSHAT and FNYEAQ (reference sequence). The CDR3 loop is CASSSTSTSSYNEQFF. DNA for the CDR3: TGTGCCAGCAGCTCAACGTCGACGAGCTCCTACAATGAGCAGTTCTTC. The variable domain in full, completed from reference TRBV7-7 and TRBJ2-1, reads GAGVSQSPRYKVTKRGQDVTLRCDPISSHATLYWYQQALGQGPEFLTYFNYEAQPDKSGLPSDRFSAERPEGSISTLTIQRTEQRDSAMYRCASSSTSTSSYNEQFFGPGTRLTVL.

This clonotype was counted a single time. The germline gene is not matched at one end of the junction; a read error may be the cause. The gene calls are TRBV12-3 or TRBV12-4 and TRBJ2-1; TRBD2 matches at 9 bases. The CDR3 extends over 14 amino acids. The CDR3 sequence: CAGSVRGGGDEQFF. CDR3 nucleotide sequence: TGTGCCGGCAGTGTGCGGGGGGGCGGCGATGAGCAGTTCTTC.

This chain links TRBV6-4 with TRBJ2-2; 8 bases map to TRBD2. The CDR3 spans 15 residues. The V gene's germline CDR1 is MRHNA and CDR2 SNTAGT. V gave up 3 bases and J gave up 6 bases; unmatched junction bases: 6. The CDR3 DNA reads TGTGCCAGCAGTGAAGCGGGGGATCAGCCCGGGGAGCTGTTTTTT. It specifies CASSEAGDQPGELFF.

This clonotype was detected many times. This chain uses TRBV7-2 with TRBJ2-3; D is undetermined. Germline V gene data show CDR1 as SGHTA and CDR2 as FQGNSA. Between the trimmed V and J ends, which lost 0 bases and 5 bases, there was a span of 0 bases. This CDR3 region has 11 residues. CDR3 in DNA: TGTGCCAGCAGCTTAGCAGATACGCAGTATTTT. Translation: CASSLADTQYF.

This clonotype came up a few times. The gene calls are TRBV5-4 and TRBJ2-1; either TRBD1 or TRBD2 may fit D (5 bases each). Germline V gene sequence: CDR1 SGHNT, CDR2 YYREEE (reference sequence). This CDR3 has 15 residues. The V gene lost 5 bases and the J gene lost 8 bases, with 20 bases spanning the gap. The CDR3 region is CASRFGVVRDDEQFF. The CDR3 DNA follows: TGTGCCAGCAGATTTGGGGTGGTCAGGGACGATGAGCAGTTCTTC.

This clonotype was detected ten times or more. V and J are TRBV5-1 and TRBJ2-3, with D possibly being TRBD2 (6 bases). CDR1 and CDR2 (germline): SGHRS, YFSETQ. The CDR3 is 16 amino acids. Deletions cut 0 bases from V and 5 bases from J, with 16 bases between. The CDR3 spells CASSLANGLNGDTQYF. CDR3 in DNA: TGCGCCAGCAGCTTGGCCAATGGACTAAACGGAGATACGCAGTATTTT.

The V call is TRBV9, the J call TRBJ1-1, with 8 bases matching TRBD1. V dropped 4 bases and J dropped 5; count of bases not matched to a gene: 10. CDR3 length equals 15 residues. Germline assignment: CDR1 SGDLS and CDR2 YYNGEE. The chain's CDR3 is CASSPRQGTETEAFF. The CDR3 DNA follows: TGTGCCAGCAGCCCCCGACAGGGGACGGAGACTGAAGCTTTCTTT.

Only a few counts were recorded for this clonotype. The chain has TRBV15 and TRBJ2-3; TRBD2 matches at 10 bases. With V trimmed by 3 bases and J by 5 bases, 8 bases remained unmatched. Germline CDR1 and CDR2: LNHNV and YYDKDF (reference sequence). The CDR3 sequence is 16 residues long. CDR3 in amino acids: CATSRSRLAGQDTQYF. DNA for the CDR3: TGTGCCACCAGCAGGTCAAGACTAGCGGGCCAAGATACGCAGTATTTT. Filled out from reference TRBV15 and TRBJ2-3, the complete variable domain reads DAMVIQNPRYQVTQFGKPVTLSCSQTLNHNVMYWYQQKSSQAPKLLFHYYDKDFNNEADTPDNFQSRRPNTSFCFLDIRSPGLGDTAMYLCATSRSRLAGQDTQYFGPGTRLTVL.

This clonotype came up a few times. V gene TRBV4-2 combines with J gene TRBJ1-2; 8 bases line up with TRBD1. Germline V gene sequence: CDR1 LGHNA, CDR2 YNFKEQ. V was pared by 0 bases and J by 2 bases, with 5 bases of the junction left unmatched. The CDR3 has 16 residues. CDR3 in amino acids: CASSQESAGGNYGYTF. In DNA, the CDR3 is TGTGCCAGCAGCCAAGAAAGTGCAGGGGGCAACTATGGCTACACCTTC.